The subject of this entry is one T cell receptor (beta chain). Its specificity is not known. Germline V gene lookup returns CDR1 ENHRY and CDR2 SYGVKD. The CDR3 loop spans 15 amino acids. The V gene lost 6 bases and the J gene lost 6 bases, with 19 bases spanning the gap. The source of the sample is a study of CD8+CD57+ T cells in acquired aplastic anemia. Looking at the study overall: Sorted CD4+ and CD8+ cells gave a mean 3.2 ug DNA, range roughly 0.19 to 27.4 ug. Overall study results and limits: Between the patient and control groups, CD8+ Simpson's diversity did not differ significantly. The study identified roughly 29 CD8+ CDR3 sequences shared by patients and controls.

Genomic DNA templated the TCR beta VDJ and CDR3 profiling. TCRdb itself ran the reads through MiXCR, one entry per CDR3 protein. The sample holds 300,000 or so distinct CDR3 sequences; roughly 50% are singletons and the top ten take 7.5% to 9%. The source of this sequence is a human donor with severe aplastic anemia or a healthy control (not recorded which). The sequencing sample was made of sorted CD4+, CD8+, or CD8+CD57+ T cells (not recorded which) from PBMCs. The V gene is TRBV10-3, the J gene TRBJ2-3; a possible D gene is TRBD2 (6 bases). The CDR3, as DNA: TGTGCCATCAGCAAGAGGCTAGCGTTGTTGGATACGCAGTATTTT. Encoded protein: CAISKRLALLDTQYF.